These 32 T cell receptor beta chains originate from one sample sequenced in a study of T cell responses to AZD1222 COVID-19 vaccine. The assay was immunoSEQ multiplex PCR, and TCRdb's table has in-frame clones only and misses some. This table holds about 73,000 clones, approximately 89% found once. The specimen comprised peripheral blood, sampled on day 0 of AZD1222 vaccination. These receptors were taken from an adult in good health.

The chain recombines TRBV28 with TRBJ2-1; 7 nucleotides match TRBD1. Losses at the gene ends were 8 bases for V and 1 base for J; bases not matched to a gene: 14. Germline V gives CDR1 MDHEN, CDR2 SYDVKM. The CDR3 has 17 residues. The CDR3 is CASGNLGGIGSYNEQFF. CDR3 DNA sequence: TGTGCCAGCGGTAACCTAGGGGGCATAGGGTCCTACAATGAGCAGTTCTTC.

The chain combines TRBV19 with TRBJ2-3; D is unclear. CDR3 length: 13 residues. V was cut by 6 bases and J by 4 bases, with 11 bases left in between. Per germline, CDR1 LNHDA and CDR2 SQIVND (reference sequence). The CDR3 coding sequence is TGTGCCAGTAGATTGGGATCGGCAGATACGCAGTATTTT. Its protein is CASRLGSADTQYF.

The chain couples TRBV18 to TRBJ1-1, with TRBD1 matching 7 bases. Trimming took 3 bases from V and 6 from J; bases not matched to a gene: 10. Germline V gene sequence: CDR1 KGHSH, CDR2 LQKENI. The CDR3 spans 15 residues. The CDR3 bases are TGTGCCAGCTCACCCTCGACAGGGTTGGCGGCTGAAGCTTTCTTT. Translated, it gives CASSPSTGLAAEAFF.

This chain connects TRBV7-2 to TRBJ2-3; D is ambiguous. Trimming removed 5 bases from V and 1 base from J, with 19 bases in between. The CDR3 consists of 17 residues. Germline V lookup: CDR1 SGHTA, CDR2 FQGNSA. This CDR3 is CASSPSIWPGGTDTQYF. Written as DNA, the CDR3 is TGTGCCAGCAGCCCATCTATATGGCCTGGGGGCACAGATACGCAGTATTTT.

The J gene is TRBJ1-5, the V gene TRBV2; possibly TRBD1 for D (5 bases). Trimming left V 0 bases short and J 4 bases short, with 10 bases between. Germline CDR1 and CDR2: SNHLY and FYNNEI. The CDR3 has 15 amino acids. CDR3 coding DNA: TGTGCCAGCAGTGAAGCTGGGGAGGGGAATCAGCCCCAGCATTTT. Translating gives CASSEAGEGNQPQHF.

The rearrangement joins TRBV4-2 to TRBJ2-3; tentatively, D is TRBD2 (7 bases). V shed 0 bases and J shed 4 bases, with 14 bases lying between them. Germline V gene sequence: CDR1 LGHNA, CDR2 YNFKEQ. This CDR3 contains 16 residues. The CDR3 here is CASSQEEGEGADTQYF. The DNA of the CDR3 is TGTGCCAGCAGCCAAGAGGAGGGGGAGGGGGCAGATACGCAGTATTTT.

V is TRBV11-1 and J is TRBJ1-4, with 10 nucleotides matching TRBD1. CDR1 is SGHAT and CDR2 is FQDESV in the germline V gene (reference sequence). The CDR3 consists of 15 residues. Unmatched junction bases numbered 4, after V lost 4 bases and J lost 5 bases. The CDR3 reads CASSSDRGRNEKLFF. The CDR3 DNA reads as TGTGCCAGCAGCTCCGACAGGGGGCGAAATGAAAAACTGTTTTTT.

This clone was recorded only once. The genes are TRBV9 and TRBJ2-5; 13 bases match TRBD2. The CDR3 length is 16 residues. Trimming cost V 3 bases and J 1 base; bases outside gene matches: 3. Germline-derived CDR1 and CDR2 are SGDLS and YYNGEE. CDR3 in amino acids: CASSGGTSGTQETQYF. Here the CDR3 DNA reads TGTGCCAGCAGCGGCGGGACTAGCGGGACCCAAGAGACCCAGTACTTC.

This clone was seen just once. This chain's CDR3 is CASSPGSYYGYTF. The DNA for the CDR3 is TGTGCCAGCAGCCCGGGCAGCTACTATGGCTACACCTTC. V and J are TRBV11-1 and TRBJ1-2; no reliable D call. Per germline, CDR1 SGHAT and CDR2 FQDESV (reference sequence). The CDR3 consists of 13 residues. V was trimmed by 5 bases and J by 3 bases, leaving 10 bases between them.

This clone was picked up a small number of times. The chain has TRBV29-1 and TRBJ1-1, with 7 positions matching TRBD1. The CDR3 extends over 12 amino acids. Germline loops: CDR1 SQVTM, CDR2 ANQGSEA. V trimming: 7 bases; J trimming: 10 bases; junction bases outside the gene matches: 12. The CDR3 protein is CSGSTGPWGAFF. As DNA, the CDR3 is TGCAGCGGGTCGACAGGGCCTTGGGGAGCTTTCTTT.

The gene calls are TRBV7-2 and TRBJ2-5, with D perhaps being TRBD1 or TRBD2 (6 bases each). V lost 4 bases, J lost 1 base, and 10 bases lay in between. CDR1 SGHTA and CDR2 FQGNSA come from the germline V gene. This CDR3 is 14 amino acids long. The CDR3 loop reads CASSWGDIQETQYF. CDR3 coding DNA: TGTGCCAGCAGCTGGGGGGACATCCAAGAGACCCAGTACTTC. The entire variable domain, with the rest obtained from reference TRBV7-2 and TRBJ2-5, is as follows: GAGVSQSPSNKVTEKGKDVELRCDPISGHTALYWYRQSLGQGLEFLIYFQGNSAPDKSGLPSDRFSAERTGGSVSTLTIQRTQQEDSAVYLCASSWGDIQETQYFGPGTRLLVL.

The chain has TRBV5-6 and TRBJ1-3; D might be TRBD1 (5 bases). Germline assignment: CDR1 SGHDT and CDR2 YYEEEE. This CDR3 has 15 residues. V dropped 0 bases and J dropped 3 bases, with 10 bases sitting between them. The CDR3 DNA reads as TGTGCCAGCAGCTTGGGACTAAGGGGTGGAAACACCATATATTTT. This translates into CASSLGLRGGNTIYF.

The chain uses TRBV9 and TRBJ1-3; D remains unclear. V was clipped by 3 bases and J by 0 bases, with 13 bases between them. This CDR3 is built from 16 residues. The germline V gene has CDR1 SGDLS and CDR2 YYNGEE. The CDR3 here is CASSGDRIASGNTIYF. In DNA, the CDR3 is TGTGCCAGCAGCGGAGACCGGATCGCCTCTGGAAACACCATATATTTT. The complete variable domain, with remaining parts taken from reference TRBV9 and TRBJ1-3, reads DSGVTQTPKHLITATGQRVTLRCSPRSGDLSVYWYQQSLDQGLQFLIQYYNGEERAKGNILERFSAQQFPDLHSELNLSSLELGDSALYFCASSGDRIASGNTIYFGEGSWLTVV.

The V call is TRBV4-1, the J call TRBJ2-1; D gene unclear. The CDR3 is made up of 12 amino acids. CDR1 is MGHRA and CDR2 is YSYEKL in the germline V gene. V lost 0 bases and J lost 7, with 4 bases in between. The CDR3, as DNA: TGCGCCAGCAGCCAAGAAGGAAATGAGCAGTTCTTC. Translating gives CASSQEGNEQFF.

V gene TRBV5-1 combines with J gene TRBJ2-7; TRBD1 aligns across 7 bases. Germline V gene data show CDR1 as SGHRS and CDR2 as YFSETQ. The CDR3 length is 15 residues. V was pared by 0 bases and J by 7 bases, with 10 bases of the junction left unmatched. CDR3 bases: TGCGCCAGCAGCTTGGAGGGACAGACGACCGCAGAGCAGTACTTC. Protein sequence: CASSLEGQTTAEQYF.

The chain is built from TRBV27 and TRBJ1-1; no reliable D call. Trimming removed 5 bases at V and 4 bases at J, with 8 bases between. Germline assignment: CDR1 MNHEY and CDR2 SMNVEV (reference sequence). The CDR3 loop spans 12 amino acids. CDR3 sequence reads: CASSHPGTEAFF. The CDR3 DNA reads TGTGCCAGCAGTCATCCAGGCACTGAAGCTTTCTTT.

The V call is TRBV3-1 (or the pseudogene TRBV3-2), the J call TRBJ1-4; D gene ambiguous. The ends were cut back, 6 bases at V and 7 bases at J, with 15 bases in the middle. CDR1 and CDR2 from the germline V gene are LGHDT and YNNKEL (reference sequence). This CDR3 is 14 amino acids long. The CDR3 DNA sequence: TGTGCCAGCAGACCCACCCTGGGTGGTGAAAAACTGTTTTTT. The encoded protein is CASRPTLGGEKLFF.

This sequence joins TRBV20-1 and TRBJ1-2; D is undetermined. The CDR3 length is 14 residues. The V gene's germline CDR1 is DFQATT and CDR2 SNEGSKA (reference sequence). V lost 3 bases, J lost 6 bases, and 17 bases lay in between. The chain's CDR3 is CSASRVALVDGYTF. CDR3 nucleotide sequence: TGCAGTGCTAGTCGTGTAGCCCTGGTGGATGGCTACACCTTC.

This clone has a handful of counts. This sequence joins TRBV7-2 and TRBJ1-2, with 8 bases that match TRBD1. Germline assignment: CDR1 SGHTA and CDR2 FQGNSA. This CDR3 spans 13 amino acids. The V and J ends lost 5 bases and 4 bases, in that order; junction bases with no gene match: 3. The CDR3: CASSTGTGYGYTF. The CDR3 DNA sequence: TGTGCCAGCAGCACAGGGACAGGCTATGGCTACACCTTC.

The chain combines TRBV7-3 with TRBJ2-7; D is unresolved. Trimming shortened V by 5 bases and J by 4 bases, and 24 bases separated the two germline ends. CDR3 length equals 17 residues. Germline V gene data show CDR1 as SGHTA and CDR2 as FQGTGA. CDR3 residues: CASSPPDWPWGRYEQYF. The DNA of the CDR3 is TGTGCCAGCAGCCCACCGGATTGGCCCTGGGGAAGGTACGAGCAGTACTTC.

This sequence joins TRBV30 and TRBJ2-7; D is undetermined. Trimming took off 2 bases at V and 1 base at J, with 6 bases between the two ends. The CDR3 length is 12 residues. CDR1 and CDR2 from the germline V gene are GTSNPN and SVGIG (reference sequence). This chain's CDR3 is CAWSLRSYEQYF. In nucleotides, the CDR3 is TGTGCCTGGAGTCTTAGATCCTACGAGCAGTACTTC.

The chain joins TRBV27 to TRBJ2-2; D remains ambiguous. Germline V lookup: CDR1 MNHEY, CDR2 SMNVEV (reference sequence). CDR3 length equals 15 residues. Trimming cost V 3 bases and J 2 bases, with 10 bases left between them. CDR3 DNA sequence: TGTGCCAGCAGTTTTATAGGATTTAACACCGGGGAGCTGTTTTTT. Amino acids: CASSFIGFNTGELFF.

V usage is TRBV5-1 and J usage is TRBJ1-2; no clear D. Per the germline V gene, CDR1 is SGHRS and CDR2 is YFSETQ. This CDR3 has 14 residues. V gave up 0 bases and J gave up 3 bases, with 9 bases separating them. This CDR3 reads CASSLDPGYYGYTF. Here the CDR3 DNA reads TGCGCCAGCAGCTTGGATCCGGGATACTATGGCTACACCTTC.

CDR3 amino acids: CASSLWGSDEQYF. The CDR3 DNA reads as TGCGCCAGCAGCTTGTGGGGATCGGACGAGCAGTACTTC. The gene calls are TRBV5-1 and TRBJ2-7; D ambiguous. The germline V gene encodes CDR1 SGHRS and CDR2 YFSETQ. Trimming pared 1 base from V and 5 bases from J, leaving 10 bases between. The CDR3 sequence is 13 residues long.

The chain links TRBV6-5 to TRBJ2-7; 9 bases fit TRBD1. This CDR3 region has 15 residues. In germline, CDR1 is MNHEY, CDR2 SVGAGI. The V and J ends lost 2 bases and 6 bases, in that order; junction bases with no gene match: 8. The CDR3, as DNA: TGTGCCAGCAGTTACCGGACAGGGGAACTCGGCGAGCAGTACTTC. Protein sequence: CASSYRTGELGEQYF.

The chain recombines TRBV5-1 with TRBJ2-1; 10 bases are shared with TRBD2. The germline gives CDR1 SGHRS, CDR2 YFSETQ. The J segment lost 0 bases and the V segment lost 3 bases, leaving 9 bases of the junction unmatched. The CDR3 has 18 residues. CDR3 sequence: CASSSSIIAGGSYNEQFF. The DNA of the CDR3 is TGCGCCAGCAGCTCTAGCATAATAGCGGGGGGCTCCTACAATGAGCAGTTCTTC.

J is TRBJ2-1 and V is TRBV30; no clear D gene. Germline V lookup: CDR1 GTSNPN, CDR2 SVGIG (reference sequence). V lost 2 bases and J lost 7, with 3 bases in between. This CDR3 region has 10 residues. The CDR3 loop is CAWSRNEQFF. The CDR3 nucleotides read TGTGCCTGGAGTAGGAATGAGCAGTTCTTC. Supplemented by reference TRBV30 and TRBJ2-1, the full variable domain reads SQTIHQWPATLVQPVGSPLSLECTVEGTSNPNLYWYRQAAGRGLQLLFYSVGIGQISSEVPQNLSASRPQDRQFILSSKKLLLSDSGFYLCAWSRNEQFFGPGTRLTVL.

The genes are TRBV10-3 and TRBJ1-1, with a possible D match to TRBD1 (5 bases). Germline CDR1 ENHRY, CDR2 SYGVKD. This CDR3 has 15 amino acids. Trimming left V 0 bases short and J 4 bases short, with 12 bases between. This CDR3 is CAISESGGRGTEAFF. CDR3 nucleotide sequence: TGTGCCATCAGTGAGTCTGGGGGTAGGGGCACTGAAGCTTTCTTT.

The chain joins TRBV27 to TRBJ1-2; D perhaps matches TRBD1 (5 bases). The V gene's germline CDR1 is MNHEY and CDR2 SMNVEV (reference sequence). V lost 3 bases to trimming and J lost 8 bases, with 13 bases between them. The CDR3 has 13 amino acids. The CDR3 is CASSFSLGAGYTF. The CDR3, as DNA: TGTGCCAGCAGTTTTTCCTTAGGGGCGGGCTACACCTTC.

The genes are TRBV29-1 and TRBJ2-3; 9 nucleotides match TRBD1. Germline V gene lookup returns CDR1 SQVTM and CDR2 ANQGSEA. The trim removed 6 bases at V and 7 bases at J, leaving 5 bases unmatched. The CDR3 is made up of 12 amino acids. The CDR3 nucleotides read TGCAGCGTAACAGGGGGCGCAAATACGCAGTATTTT. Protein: CSVTGGANTQYF.

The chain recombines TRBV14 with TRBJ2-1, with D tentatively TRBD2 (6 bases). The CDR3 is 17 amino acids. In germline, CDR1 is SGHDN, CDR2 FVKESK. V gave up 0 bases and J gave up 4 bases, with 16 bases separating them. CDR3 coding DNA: TGTGCCAGCAGCCAAGATTCTAGCGCCCGTTCGTACAATGAGCAGTTCTTC. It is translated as CASSQDSSARSYNEQFF.

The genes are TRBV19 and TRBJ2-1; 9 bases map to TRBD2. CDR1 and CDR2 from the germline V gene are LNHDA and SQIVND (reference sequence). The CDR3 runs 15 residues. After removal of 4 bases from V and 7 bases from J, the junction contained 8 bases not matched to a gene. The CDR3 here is CASSTIAGAGNEQFF. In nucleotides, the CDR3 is TGTGCCAGTAGTACGATAGCGGGGGCAGGGAATGAGCAGTTCTTC.